These 25 T cell receptor beta chains were sequenced from one sample in a study of immune evolution from preneoplasia to lung adenocarcinoma. Assay: immunoSEQ multiplex PCR; the TCRdb copy retains only in-frame clones and omits some. The table shows about 1,400 clones, with roughly three quarters occurring only once. Material: FFPE atypical adenomatous hyperplasia tissue from the lung. Subset in this sample: atypical adenomatous hyperplasia (AAH), lung preneoplasia. Receptor source: a person between 65 and 79 years old with lung adenocarcinoma.

This chain joins TRBV5-1 and TRBJ2-5, with TRBD1 matching over 10 bases. Trimming cost V 4 bases and J 3 bases; bases outside gene matches: 9. This CDR3 contains 16 residues. Per germline, CDR1 SGHRS and CDR2 YFSETQ. The CDR3, as DNA: TGCGCCAGCAGCCCTGGAGTAGGGACAGGGGAAGAGACCCAGTACTTC. Residues: CASSPGVGTGEETQYF. Full variable domain (remainder filled in from reference TRBV5-1 and TRBJ2-5): KAGVTQTPRYLIKTRGQQVTLSCSPISGHRSVSWYQQTPGQGLQFLFEYFSETQRNKGNFPGRFSGRQFSNSRSEMNVSTLELGDSALYLCASSPGVGTGEETQYFGPGTRLLVL.

This clone was detected once. Distinct nucleotide sequences in the sample also encode this CDR3. The chain couples TRBV29-1 to TRBJ1-1; D is unclear. The CDR3 runs 10 residues. Looked up from germline, CDR1 is SQVTM and CDR2 is ANQGSEA. Trimming shortened V by 3 bases and J by 2 bases, and 1 base separated the two germline ends. This CDR3 reads CSVDNTEAFF. CDR3 in DNA: TGCAGCGTTGACAACACTGAAGCTTTCTTT.

The chain uses TRBV4-2 and TRBJ2-7; 9 bases are shared with TRBD2. J gave up 4 bases and V 1 base, and 5 bases lay outside the gene matches. Germline V CDR1 and CDR2: LGHNA, YNFKEQ. This CDR3 has 15 amino acids. CDR3 DNA: TGTGCCAGCAGCCAAGGTGCTAGCGGGAAGTACGAGCAGTACTTC. Protein sequence: CASSQGASGKYEQYF.

The V gene is TRBV5-1, the J gene TRBJ1-3; D is undetermined. This CDR3 is built from 15 residues. Deletions cut 0 bases from V and 2 bases from J, with 9 bases between. Germline CDR1 and CDR2: SGHRS and YFSETQ. The CDR3 loop reads CASSLGGLAGNTIYF. The CDR3 DNA sequence: TGCGCCAGCAGCTTGGGGGGTTTGGCTGGAAACACCATATATTTT.

This clone was detected once. The DNA of the CDR3 is TGTGCCAGCAGCTTGGGGCTAGCGGGAGGCTACAATGAGCAGTTCTTC. Translating it yields CASSLGLAGGYNEQFF. This chain uses TRBV5-4 with TRBJ2-1; 11 bases are shared with TRBD2. After removal of 0 bases from V and 3 bases from J, the junction contained 2 bases not matched to a gene. The germline V gene encodes CDR1 SGHNT and CDR2 YYREEE (reference sequence). CDR3 size: 16 residues.

The rearrangement uses TRBV19 and TRBJ2-1; the match to TRBD2 covers 9 bases. V lost 3 bases, J lost 7 bases, and 10 bases stayed unmatched. The CDR3 consists of 16 residues. Per the germline V gene, CDR1 is LNHDA and CDR2 is SQIVND (reference sequence). DNA for the CDR3: TGTGCCAGTAGTATCCAGGCTAGCGGGATTTATAATGAGCAGTTCTTC. It encodes CASSIQASGIYNEQFF.

The chain joins TRBV30 to TRBJ2-7; no reliable D call. The CDR3 totals 12 residues. Trimming removed 3 bases from V and 3 bases from J, with 9 bases in between. From germline, CDR1 is GTSNPN and CDR2 SVGIG (reference sequence). CDR3 residues: CAWSLVDYEQYF. The DNA for the CDR3 is TGTGCCTGGAGCTTAGTGGACTACGAGCAGTACTTC.

CDR3 protein: CASGLRMTGELFF. The CDR3 DNA reads as TGTGCCAGCGGACTACGAATGACCGGGGAGCTGTTTTTT. The chain has TRBV6-5 and TRBJ2-2, with D possibly TRBD2 on 6 matching bases. The germline CDR1 and CDR2 sequences are MNHEY and SVGAGI. There are 13 residues in the CDR3. Trimming shortened V by 8 bases and J by 5 bases, and 12 bases separated the two germline ends.

The genes are TRBV5-1 and TRBJ2-5, with TRBD2 as a possible D gene (8 bases). Trimming took 4 bases from V and 7 from J, leaving 17 bases between them. Germline loops: CDR1 SGHRS, CDR2 YFSETQ. There are 14 residues in the CDR3. The DNA for the CDR3 is TGCGCCAGCAGCCCGGCACGGGAGGGGGCGACCCAGTACTTC. Amino acid sequence: CASSPAREGATQYF.

This clone appeared a single time. The chain recombines TRBV11-2 with TRBJ2-7; possible D gene TRBD2, 6 bases. This CDR3 spans 15 amino acids. V lost 1 base and J lost 2, with 12 bases in between. The germline V gene has CDR1 SGHAT and CDR2 FQNNGV. The CDR3 region is CASSLGLALTYEQYF. The CDR3 nucleotides read TGTGCCAGCAGCTTAGGGCTAGCGCTTACCTACGAGCAGTACTTC.

The table lists this clone with a count of one. The chain links TRBV5-1 to TRBJ2-1, with 9 positions matching TRBD2. Germline CDR1 SGHRS, CDR2 YFSETQ. The J segment lost 0 bases and the V segment lost 3 bases, leaving 7 bases of the junction unmatched. CDR3 length: 17 residues. CDR3 sequence (DNA): TGCGCCAGCAGCTCGGCGGGGGGGAGGAACTCCTACAATGAGCAGTTCTTC. It yields the protein CASSSAGGRNSYNEQFF.

This chain joins TRBV21-1 and TRBJ2-7; the table's D call TRBD1 went unverified against the DNA. TRBV21-1 has pseudogene status. The CDR3 is 14 residues long. As DNA, the CDR3 is TGTGCCAGCAGCGACCGGGACAGCTCCTACGAGCAGTACTTC. This gives the protein CASSDRDSSYEQYF.

The chain joins TRBV18 to TRBJ2-3, with 9 nucleotides matching TRBD1. This CDR3 has 15 amino acids. Germline CDR1 is KGHSH and CDR2 is LQKENI. Trimming cost V 2 bases and J 3 bases; bases outside gene matches: 3. The DNA of the CDR3 is TGTGCCAGCTCACCAGGGACAGGGTCGACAGATACGCAGTATTTT. This gives the protein CASSPGTGSTDTQYF.

This chain connects TRBV30 to TRBJ2-3, with a tentative D call TRBD2 (5 bases). This CDR3 is built from 14 residues. Germline CDR1 is GTSNPN and CDR2 is SVGIG (reference sequence). Trimming took off 5 bases at V and 0 bases at J, with 12 bases between the two ends. As DNA, the CDR3 is TGTGCCTGGGGGCTCGGAGGAAGCACAGATACGCAGTATTTT. Encoded protein: CAWGLGGSTDTQYF.

CDR3 region: CAFRGGDNQPQHF. The CDR3 DNA sequence: TGTGCCTTCAGGGGTGGGGACAATCAGCCCCAGCATTTT. The V call is TRBV30, the J call TRBJ1-5, with D maybe TRBD1 (6 bases). Germline V lookup: CDR1 GTSNPN, CDR2 SVGIG (reference sequence). Trimming took 7 bases from V and 3 from J, leaving 13 bases between them. CDR3 length equals 13 residues.

V and J are TRBV19 and TRBJ2-7; 13 nucleotides align to TRBD2. In germline, CDR1 is LNHDA, CDR2 SQIVND (reference sequence). This CDR3 spans 13 amino acids. J was trimmed by 5 bases and V by 6 bases; bases with no gene match: 1. The CDR3 DNA reads TGTGCCAGTAGAGGACTAGCGGGAGACGAGCAGTACTTC. It specifies CASRGLAGDEQYF.

This sequence joins TRBV10-3 and TRBJ2-5; 7 nucleotides align to TRBD1. The CDR3 loop spans 13 amino acids. CDR1 is ENHRY, CDR2 SYGVKD, per germline. Trimming at V came to 3 bases and at J to 4 bases, leaving 2 bases not matched to a gene. CDR3 DNA sequence: TGTGCCATCAGTGATAGGGGGCGAGAGACCCAGTACTTC. Translating gives CAISDRGRETQYF.

The V and J genes are TRBV7-3 and TRBJ2-5; D is undetermined. This CDR3 spans 13 amino acids. V was shortened by 2 bases and J by 5 bases, with 9 bases between the two germline ends. Germline loops: CDR1 SGHTA, CDR2 FQGTGA. CDR3 amino acids: CASSLGGRETQYF. CDR3 bases: TGTGCCAGCAGCTTAGGTGGGCGTGAGACCCAGTACTTC.

The chain joins TRBV7-8 to TRBJ2-7, with 8 nucleotides matching TRBD1. CDR3 length: 13 amino acids. The V gene end was trimmed by 5 bases and the J gene end by 3 bases; junction bases not matched to a gene: 3. CDR1 is SGHVS and CDR2 is FQNEAQ in the germline V gene. The CDR3 sequence is CASSKGTGYEQYF. CDR3 nucleotide sequence: TGTGCCAGCAGCAAGGGGACAGGCTACGAGCAGTACTTC.

The chain carries TRBV7-3 and TRBJ2-7, with 7 nucleotides matching TRBD2. This CDR3 is built from 15 residues. Unmatched junction bases numbered 10, after V lost 5 bases and J lost 3 bases. The germline V gene has CDR1 SGHTA and CDR2 FQGTGA. The CDR3 region is CASSLTGGSGYEQYF. The CDR3 nucleotides are TGTGCCAGCAGCCTCACGGGGGGATCAGGCTACGAGCAGTACTTC. The full variable domain, in which reference TRBV7-3 and TRBJ2-7 provide the parts outside the CDR3, is GAGVSQTPSNKVTEKGKYVELRCDPISGHTALYWYRQSLGQGPEFLIYFQGTGAADDSGLPNDRFFAVRPEGSVSTLKIQRTERGDSAVYLCASSLTGGSGYEQYFGPGTRLTVT.

The gene calls are TRBV30 and TRBJ1-5; no firm D call. The V end was cut by 2 bases, the J end by 5 bases, with 13 bases between. The germline V gene has CDR1 GTSNPN and CDR2 SVGIG (reference sequence). The CDR3 has 14 amino acids. CDR3 amino acids: CAWSSLSRDQPQHF. Here the CDR3 DNA reads TGTGCCTGGAGTTCGCTATCTCGGGATCAGCCCCAGCATTTT. The full variable domain, completed using reference TRBV30 and TRBJ1-5, is SQTIHQWPATLVQPVGSPLSLECTVEGTSNPNLYWYRQAAGRGLQLLFYSVGIGQISSEVPQNLSASRPQDRQFILSSKKLLLSDSGFYLCAWSSLSRDQPQHFGDGTRLSIL.

This clone appeared once. This chain connects TRBV5-1 to TRBJ2-1, with 7 bases matching TRBD2. Germline CDR1 and CDR2: SGHRS and YFSETQ. V shed 0 bases and J 8 bases; nucleotides not matched to a gene: 8. This CDR3 is built from 15 residues. This chain's CDR3 is CASSLASGVGDEQFF. The CDR3 DNA is TGCGCCAGCAGCTTGGCTAGCGGTGTCGGGGATGAGCAGTTCTTC.

The rearrangement links TRBV19 to TRBJ1-5; no reliable D call. Trimming cost V 5 bases and J 9 bases, with 5 bases left between them. Germline CDR1 is LNHDA and CDR2 is SQIVND (reference sequence). This CDR3 comprises 10 residues. CDR3 nucleotide sequence: TGTGCCAGTAGTTACCCGCCCCAGCATTTT. Encoded protein: CASSYPPQHF.

The chain carries TRBV6-6 and TRBJ2-2, with TRBD1 identical over 7 bases. J gave up 3 bases and V 3 bases, and 7 bases lay outside the gene matches. CDR3 length: 16 amino acids. Per the germline V gene, CDR1 is MNHNY and CDR2 is SVGAGI (reference sequence). The CDR3 region has the DNA TGTGCCAGCAGTTATGTAAGGGGGCGAGACACCGGGGAGCTGTTTTTT. Protein product: CASSYVRGRDTGELFF.

The chain recombines TRBV5-1 with TRBJ2-7, with 11 nucleotides matching TRBD2. This CDR3 has 13 residues. Germline V lookup: CDR1 SGHRS, CDR2 YFSETQ. The junction had 5 bases not matched to a gene; V was cut back by 6 bases and J by 6 bases. The CDR3 is CASTPLAGGEQYF. For the CDR3, the DNA is TGCGCCAGCACCCCCCTAGCGGGAGGCGAGCAGTACTTC.